This section outlines one TCR beta chain sequence together with its context. The target antigen is unknown. The sample is drawn from a study of cytotoxic CD8 clonotypes in ibrutinib-treated CLL. Overall study: The cohort had about a dozen relapsed/refractory and roughly 15 treatment-naive patients, around 18 IGHV unmutated. Response material was collected after a median around 12 months of treatment, range 6 to 36. Study-level points and caveats: Clonality, elevated at ibrutinib response, dropped back toward baseline at progression. Private clonotypes, not public ones, expanded at ibrutinib response.

Trimming took 5 bases from V and 5 from J; bases not matched to a gene: 3. This CDR3 contains 13 residues. Germline CDR1 KGHSH, CDR2 LQKENI. Some clones are missing from TCRdb's copy, which holds only in-frame ones; the method was immunoSEQ multiplex PCR. The data show a few hundred thousand clones, with 70% seen just once and 15% to 17% held by the top ten. The rearrangement joins TRBV18 to TRBJ2-7; 10 nucleotides agree with TRBD2. The clonotype comes from a human donor with chronic lymphocytic leukemia. The sample here was PBMCs, taken after 24 months of ibrutinib treatment. CDR3 sequence: CASSRTSGHEQYF. CDR3 in DNA: TGTGCCAGCTCAAGGACTAGCGGCCACGAGCAGTACTTC.